Here is one TCR beta chain with its context. Its matching antigen is unknown. This entry is derived from a study of CD8+CD57+ T cells in acquired aplastic anemia. Turning to the study itself: Sorted CD4+ plus CD8+ cells gave DNA averaging roughly 3 ug.

Before being chosen for sequencing, patients had shown CD8+CD57+ cell expansion by flow cytometry. At blood sampling, none of the patients had yet received therapy. General study findings and limits: Patients versus controls showed no significant CD8+ Simpson's diversity difference. Researchers report that fewer than 35 CD8+ CDR3 sequences appeared in both patients and controls.

Profiling of TCR beta VDJ combinations and CDR3 sequences used genomic DNA as template. Via MiXCR, TCRdb re-called the reads, giving one row per CDR3 protein. The top ten hold under 60% of the sample, which has about 200,000 distinct CDR3 sequences, 60% to 80% seen once. Material: sorted CD4+, CD8+, or CD8+CD57+ T cells (not recorded which) from PBMCs. This receptor was identified in a human donor with aplastic anemia.

For the CDR3, the DNA is TGTGCCAGCAGTTACTCACAGGGACGCTACGAGCAGTACTTC. Translating gives CASSYSQGRYEQYF. This rearrangement joins TRBV6-5 to TRBJ2-7, with D perhaps TRBD1 (6 bases). CDR3 length: 14 amino acids. CDR1 and CDR2 (germline): MNHEY, SVGAGI. The ends were cut back, 0 bases at V and 3 bases at J, with 9 bases in the middle.